This T cell receptor beta chain is from a study of human T cells and chemical hapten exposure. Time point denoted: pre-sensitization, week 0. Treatment reported: therapeutic diphenylcyclopropenone sensitization with weekly scalp DPC. In TCRdb, the RACE reads were re-called with MiXCR into one record per CDR3 protein. This sample has approximately 90,000 distinct CDR3 sequences, with 8.5% found just once. V was cut by 2 bases and J by 4 bases, with 16 bases left in between. The CDR3 covers 15 residues. Looked up from germline, CDR1 is SQVTM and CDR2 is ANQGSEA. This sample comprised whole blood, obtained in connection with sensitization to the hapten diphenylcyclopropenone (DPC). The sequence derives from a man in his forties with alopecia areata. Some clones in this sample may be carry-over from other donors' samples. The genes are TRBV29-1 and TRBJ2-3, with unresolved D. The CDR3 here is CSVERAATQPDTQYF. Written as DNA, the CDR3 is TGCAGCGTTGAAAGGGCGGCTACCCAACCAGATACGCAGTATTTT.